This TCR beta chain was found in a study of CD8 T cells in Susac syndrome (dated by TCRdb to about 2019). A note on the overall study: Of the Susac syndrome patients who were sequenced, 5 or 6 had clinically active disease and eight or nine were in clinical remission. At the time of blood withdrawal, Susac syndrome patients were either therapy-naive, taking corticosteroids (with some also receiving IVIg), or on IVIg alone. Whether CD8+ T cell activation and differentiation in Susac syndrome was antigen driven was tested using repertoire sequencing. Broad study findings and their caveats: In the CD4+ T cell repertoire of Susac syndrome patients, clonal expansion was not detected. The number of individuals in the TCR sequencing and HLA analysis was recognized as being relatively small.

The CDR3 length is 16 residues, termini included. This entry keeps only the CDR3 DNA: 48 bases, framed from base 1. As encoded in the germline V gene, CDR1 is SGHTA while CDR2 is FQGNSA. V is reduced by 6 bases and J by 4 bases, leaving a spacing of 22 bases between them. Peripheral blood CD8+ and CD4+ T cells from healthy donors, Susac syndrome patients and multiple sclerosis patients were profiled by high-throughput TCR beta sequencing. Susac syndrome patients met recently defined diagnostic criteria for definite or probable disease. Bulk CD8+ and CD4+ T cells were purified by magnetic negative isolation, while CD8+ TEMRA cells were enriched using FACS. Blood was collected in EDTA tubes and processed within 24 hours, with PBMCs isolated through density gradient centrifugation. PBMCs destined for TCR sequencing were cryopreserved in liquid nitrogen and later thawed in a 37 °C water bath. The sorted or isolated CD4+, CD8+ and CD8+ TEMRA cells reached a purity of at least 90%.

RNA was extracted using the RNeasy kit, and about 0.5 to 1 microgram was reverse transcribed with random hexamers. The immunoSEQ multiplex PCR assay, which covers 54 Vbeta and 13 Jbeta segments, was used to amplify TCR beta CDR3 regions. PCR amplification bias was corrected by using a synthetic template baseline for primer optimization and computational correction. In the original analysis: Reads were annotated to V, D and J genes per IMGT and analyzed with immunoSEQ Analyzer, keeping only productive sequences. Clonality was computed as one minus Shannon entropy normalized by log2 of the number of productive unique sequences. For each patient and control, public and private clones were evaluated within the 100 most prevalent clones. Clones were defined as Susac-specific if absent from the healthy and MS cohorts, from 1052 published viral clones and from other ImmuneACCESS disease sequences. TCRdb ran its own pipeline on the public reads, namely fastp trimming at Q25 and MiXCR clone calling, and kept in-frame beta chains. A single entry per CDR3 protein holds the most common genes and DNA from its merged rows. These V and J calls rely on TCRdb rather than the paper's analysis. This sample lists 80,000 or so distinct CDR3 sequences; about 93% were detected once. The top ten hold around 0.48% of the sample.

A note on this clonotype: Its antigen specificity is not known. No conserved phenylalanine or tryptophan is present at the end of the CDR3, so a read error is the likely explanation.

The sequenced material came from CD4+ T cells from PBMCs. The chain couples TRBV7-2 to TRBJ2-7; the D gene is possibly TRBD2, with 6 bases matching. This clonotype originated in a human donor with Susac syndrome. The CDR3 reads as follows: CASSSLSSALRYEQYL. The DNA reads as follows: TGTGCCAGCAGTTCTCTTTCTAGCGCCCTTAGGTACGAGCAGTACCTC.